The 8 T cell receptor beta chains presented below share a single source sample, sequenced in a study of identical twins. MiXCR, run by TCRdb on the 5' RACE reads, gives a single entry per CDR3 protein. The sample has about 340,000 distinct CDR3 sequences, approximately 10% seen once; the top ten hold more than 8%. Sequencing was carried out using naive T cells sorted from blood. These receptors were obtained from a woman in her forties or fifties in good health.

The chain links TRBV7-3 to TRBJ2-1; the match to TRBD2 covers 7 bases. The junction had 15 bases not matched to a gene; V was cut back by 1 base and J by 3 bases. The CDR3 is 19 residues long. CDR1 is SGHTA and CDR2 is FQGTGA in the germline V gene. The CDR3 DNA reads TGTGCCAGCAGCTTAATTCCTGGTAAAGCGGGAATACTCTACAATGAGCAGTTCTTC. This translates into CASSLIPGKAGILYNEQFF.

V is TRBV4-1 and J is TRBJ2-3, with TRBD2 matching over 14 bases. J gave up 4 bases and V 4 bases, and 16 bases lay outside the gene matches. The CDR3 sequence is 20 residues long. Germline loops: CDR1 MGHRA, CDR2 YSYEKL. CDR3 sequence: CASSPYLGGLAGAIPDTQYF. The CDR3 DNA follows: TGCGCCAGCAGCCCCTACCTGGGGGGACTAGCGGGAGCAATCCCAGATACGCAGTATTTT.

The gene calls are TRBV6-2 or TRBV6-3 and TRBJ2-7; the D is unclear. Germline CDR1 MNHEY, CDR2 SVGEGT. The CDR3 totals 12 residues. Trimming took off 4 bases at V and 6 bases at J, with 10 bases between the two ends. The DNA for the CDR3 is TGTGCCAGCAGTTCATCGTGGGCCGAGCAGTACTTC. Translation gives CASSSSWAEQYF.

The table lists this clonotype with many counts. This chain uses TRBV20-1 with TRBJ1-5; D is uncertain. Germline values: CDR1 DFQATT, CDR2 SNEGSKA (reference sequence). The CDR3 is 14 amino acids. V lost 4 bases to trimming and J lost 0 bases, with 10 bases between them. The chain's CDR3 is CSANRANSNQPQHF. CDR3 coding DNA: TGCAGTGCTAATCGGGCAAATAGCAATCAGCCCCAGCATTTT.

This clonotype was detected only a few times. The J gene is TRBJ2-1, the V gene TRBV7-2; TRBD2 is a possible D gene (5 bases). Germline lookup yields CDR1 SGHTA and CDR2 FQGNSA. The V and J ends lost 1 base and 6 bases respectively, with 10 bases between them. The CDR3 spans 14 residues. CDR3 in amino acids: CASSLEGRLNEQFF. CDR3 DNA sequence: TGTGCCAGCAGCTTAGAAGGGAGACTCAATGAGCAGTTCTTC.

This clonotype was counted only a few times. The chain uses TRBV20-1 and TRBJ2-1, with 11 bases identical to TRBD2. From germline, CDR1 is DFQATT and CDR2 SNEGSKA (reference sequence). The CDR3 runs to 14 residues. V shed 3 bases and J 7 bases; nucleotides not matched to a gene: 5. The CDR3 DNA reads as TGCAGTGCTAGGGTAGCGGGAGGGCCAAATGAGCAGTTCTTC. This sequence encodes CSARVAGGPNEQFF.

The sample holds many counts of this clonotype. The V and J genes are TRBV7-3 and TRBJ2-3; 9 bases fit TRBD1. The CDR3 sequence is 15 residues long. V trimming: 5 bases; J trimming: 4 bases; junction bases outside the gene matches: 7. Germline assignment: CDR1 SGHTA and CDR2 FQGTGA. In DNA, the CDR3 is TGTGCCAGCAGCCATACAGGGGGCGATGCAGATACGCAGTATTTT. This codes for CASSHTGGDADTQYF.

The chain's CDR3 is CASSFQGVGTDTQYF. The CDR3 DNA reads TGTGCCAGCAGTTTCCAGGGGGTGGGCACAGATACGCAGTATTTT. The chain combines TRBV12-3 or TRBV12-4 with TRBJ2-3, with 7 nucleotides matching TRBD1. V trimming: 3 bases; J trimming: 1 base; junction bases outside the gene matches: 4. The CDR3 contains 15 residues.